This TCR beta chain was captured by sequencing in a study of T-cell reconstitution after alpha-beta-depleted transplantation in children. Trimming took 5 bases from V and 1 from J, leaving 12 bases between them. The CDR3 has 14 amino acids. General observations from the study: Surviving recipient T cells and intrathymic progenitors accounted for some patients' high TCRbeta diversity at day 60. Several hundred expanded graft clones reportedly were the source of alpha-beta T cells about two months after transplant. T-cell counts and diversity were attributed mostly to newly produced T cells one year after transplant.

Unique molecular identifiers were used to barcode this TCRbeta library. TCRdb itself ran the PCR reads through MiXCR, one entry per CDR3 protein. Counted here are about 830,000 distinct CDR3 sequences, about 15% occurring once; the ten biggest clones make up roughly 5%. Worth noting for this clonotype: Its specificity is unknown.

The chain links TRBV12-3 or TRBV12-4 to TRBJ2-7; D call uncertain. The material sequenced was PBMCs, mostly from graft donor cells, taken 360 days after TCRalphabeta/CD19-depleted stem cell transplant. This clonotype originated in a male patient younger than 18 who had a stem cell transplant for acute lymphoblastic leukemia, so the T cells may come from the graft donor. CDR3 sequence: CASSPFRISYEQYF. The CDR3 DNA reads TGTGCCAGCAGTCCCTTCCGAATTTCCTACGAGCAGTACTTC.